Listed here are 18 T cell receptor beta chains from one sample, sequenced in a study of blood T cell repertoires in COVID-19. The method was immunoSEQ multiplex PCR; TCRdb's version includes in-frame clones alone and lacks a portion of them. The sample consists of about 110,000 clones, 71% of them appearing once. Sequencing was done on a sample of peripheral blood. These receptors all stem from a human donor with acute or convalescent COVID-19. The donor label of this sample is uncertain.

The chain has TRBV18 and TRBJ1-1, with unresolved D. Germline lookup yields CDR1 KGHSH and CDR2 LQKENI. This CDR3 is built from 13 residues. Trimming stripped 3 bases from V and 9 bases from J, with 14 bases between. In nucleotides, the CDR3 is TGTGCCAGCTCACCCCCGTCGTCGGGGAAAGCTTTCTTT. As protein: CASSPPSSGKAFF.

The V gene is TRBV27, the J gene TRBJ1-2, with no clear D. Germline V gene sequence: CDR1 MNHEY, CDR2 SMNVEV (reference sequence). V lost 0 bases, J lost 4 bases, and 9 bases lay in between. The length of the CDR3 is 14 residues. The CDR3: CASSLSRAGYGYTF. CDR3 sequence (DNA): TGTGCCAGCAGTTTATCTCGGGCGGGCTATGGCTACACCTTC.

This clone was observed a handful of times. This sequence joins TRBV7-6 and TRBJ1-6, with a possible D match to TRBD1 (5 bases). CDR1 is SGHVS and CDR2 is FNYEAQ in the germline V gene. This CDR3 has 18 residues. V was shortened by 5 bases and J by 7 bases, with 24 bases between the two germline ends. The CDR3 protein is CASSESPGLRDRNSPLHF. For the CDR3, the DNA is TGTGCCAGCAGCGAGTCGCCGGGACTGCGAGATCGCAATTCACCCCTCCACTTT.

The chain recombines TRBV30 with TRBJ2-5; 7 bases align to TRBD1. Germline V CDR1 and CDR2: GTSNPN, SVGIG (reference sequence). With V trimmed by 5 bases and J by 5 bases, 11 bases remained unmatched. CDR3 size: 14 residues. The CDR3 region is CAWVSKGALETQYF. In DNA form, the CDR3 reads TGTGCCTGGGTATCCAAGGGGGCTTTGGAGACCCAGTACTTC.

The J gene is TRBJ1-1, the V gene TRBV18; 7 positions match TRBD1. V shed 3 bases and J 5 bases; nucleotides not matched to a gene: 12. Looked up from germline, CDR1 is KGHSH and CDR2 is LQKENI. CDR3 length equals 16 residues. This chain's CDR3 is CASSPERQGMSTEAFF. The CDR3 nucleotides read TGTGCCAGCTCACCCGAAAGACAGGGAATGTCGACTGAAGCTTTCTTT. The full variable domain, with the rest looked up from reference TRBV18 and TRBJ1-1, is NAGVMQNPRHLVRRRGQEARLRCSPMKGHSHVYWYRQLPEEGLKFMVYLQKENIIDESGMPKERFSAEFPKEGPSILRIQQVVRGDSAAYFCASSPERQGMSTEAFFGQGTRLTVV.

The sample holds a few counts of this clone. The chain links TRBV28 to TRBJ1-6, with D perhaps matching TRBD1 (5 bases). This CDR3 spans 14 amino acids. Germline-derived CDR1 and CDR2 are MDHEN and SYDVKM. Trimming removed 3 bases at V and 8 bases at J, with 11 bases between. The DNA of the CDR3 is TGTGCCAGCAGTTTGGTCAGGGATGATTCACCCCTCCACTTT. Translation: CASSLVRDDSPLHF. Together with reference TRBV28 and TRBJ1-6, the CDR3 gives the full variable domain: DVKVTQSSRYLVKRTGEKVFLECVQDMDHENMFWYRQDPGLGLRLIYFSYDVKMKEKGDIPEGYSVSREKKERFSLILESASTNQTSMYLCASSLVRDDSPLHFGNGTRLTVT.

The rearrangement joins TRBV4-1 to TRBJ1-1; D is unclear. The CDR3 totals 14 residues. CDR1 and CDR2 (germline): MGHRA, YSYEKL. With 1 base removed from V and 10 bases from J, the gap between germline ends came to 16 bases. CDR3 region: CASSQVILSRRAFF. CDR3 nucleotide sequence: TGCGCCAGCAGCCAAGTTATATTAAGTAGAAGAGCTTTCTTT.

This clone came up a few times. The chain employs TRBV27 and TRBJ2-2; unclear D gene. CDR1 is MNHEY, CDR2 SMNVEV, per germline (reference sequence). Between the trimmed V and J ends, which lost 0 bases and 5 bases, there was a span of 13 bases. The CDR3 contains 16 residues. CDR3 protein: CASSLSVLALTGELFF. DNA of the CDR3: TGTGCCAGCAGTTTATCGGTTTTAGCCCTTACCGGGGAGCTGTTTTTT.

The chain couples TRBV19 to TRBJ1-1, with D unclear. V dropped 6 bases and J dropped 6 bases, with 17 bases sitting between them. This CDR3 comprises 14 residues. Germline CDR1 LNHDA, CDR2 SQIVND (reference sequence). CDR3 in amino acids: CASRPFSLSAEAFF. The CDR3, as DNA: TGTGCCAGTAGGCCCTTTAGCTTGTCAGCTGAAGCTTTCTTT. The entire variable domain, with the rest obtained from reference TRBV19 and TRBJ1-1, is as follows: DGGITQSPKYLFRKEGQNVTLSCEQNLNHDAMYWYRQDPGQGLRLIYYSQIVNDFQKGDIAEGYSVSREKKESFPLTVTSAQKNPTAFYLCASRPFSLSAEAFFGQGTRLTVV.

This clone came up a few times. The rearrangement uses TRBV6-5 and TRBJ1-6; D is undetermined. The CDR3 runs 12 residues. The V gene lost 7 bases and the J gene lost 7 bases, with 8 bases spanning the gap. The V gene's germline CDR1 is MNHEY and CDR2 SVGAGI. The DNA of the CDR3 is TGTGCCAGCACGGGGTGGAATTCACCCCTCCACTTT. This encodes CASTGWNSPLHF.

This sequence joins TRBV28 and TRBJ2-7, with D perhaps TRBD2 (7 bases). Germline-derived CDR1 and CDR2 are MDHEN and SYDVKM. The CDR3 consists of 14 residues. V lost 6 bases and J lost 2, with 14 bases in between. CDR3 nucleotide sequence: TGTGCCAGCAGGACACGGGGGGCCCCCTACGAGCAGTACGTC. Translated, it gives CASRTRGAPYEQYV.

This clone has only one observation. The chain combines TRBV7-2 with TRBJ1-5; the D gene is possibly TRBD1 (6 bases). V dropped 6 bases and J dropped 7 bases, with 19 bases sitting between them. The CDR3 is made up of 15 amino acids. Germline CDR1 SGHTA, CDR2 FQGNSA. CDR3 in amino acids: CASSKGGGEGQPQHF. CDR3 in DNA: TGTGCCAGCAGTAAAGGGGGGGGTGAAGGGCAGCCCCAGCATTTT.

The CDR3 region is CASSLRNGVDTQYF. In DNA form, the CDR3 reads TGTGCCAGCAGTTTACGCAACGGGGTAGATACGCAGTATTTT. The chain links TRBV28 to TRBJ2-3, with D possibly TRBD2 on 5 matching bases. In germline, CDR1 is MDHEN, CDR2 SYDVKM. This CDR3 is built from 14 residues. V lost 2 bases and J lost 5, with 11 bases in between.

This clone was seen only a few times. A junction end diverges from the germline sequence, so it may reflect a read error. The chain has TRBV2 and TRBJ2-7, with TRBD2 as a possible D gene (5 bases). The CDR3 is 11 residues long. CDR1 is SNHLY and CDR2 is FYNNEI in the germline V gene. CDR3 residues: CASSESQEVEF. The CDR3 DNA sequence: TGTGCCAGCAGTGAGAGCCAGGAGGTTGAATTC.

The chain couples TRBV9 to TRBJ1-2; 10 bases match TRBD1. CDR3 length equals 17 residues. Germline loops: CDR1 SGDLS, CDR2 YYNGEE. V shed 0 bases, J shed 0 bases, and the junction held 5 bases outside the gene matches. CDR3 DNA sequence: TGTGCCAGCAGCGTAGGGGACAGGGGAACAGCTAACTATGGCTACACCTTC. Its translation is CASSVGDRGTANYGYTF.

This rearrangement joins TRBV3-1 (or the pseudogene TRBV3-2) to TRBJ1-6; D possibly corresponds to TRBD1 (6 bases). CDR1 LGHDT and CDR2 YNNKEL come from the germline V gene (reference sequence). The V gene lost 5 bases and the J gene lost 2 bases, with 10 bases spanning the gap. This CDR3 spans 15 amino acids. CDR3 in DNA: TGTGCCAGCAGCGGCCGGGACACCTATAATTCACCCCTCCACTTT. This codes for CASSGRDTYNSPLHF.

The chain combines TRBV18 with TRBJ1-1; D is possibly TRBD1 (5 bases). Germline V lookup: CDR1 KGHSH, CDR2 LQKENI. Trimming removed 3 bases at V and 1 base at J, with 15 bases between. CDR3 length: 16 amino acids. CDR3: CASSPRNSGENTEAFF. The CDR3 DNA reads TGTGCCAGCTCACCTCGTAACTCGGGGGAGAACACTGAAGCTTTCTTT.

The J gene is TRBJ2-1, the V gene TRBV18; a possible D gene is TRBD1 (5 bases). Germline lookup yields CDR1 KGHSH and CDR2 LQKENI. This CDR3 contains 15 residues. The V and J ends lost 0 bases and 0 bases respectively, with 6 bases between them. CDR3 amino acids: CASSPPTDSYNEQFF. The CDR3 DNA reads TGTGCCAGCTCACCACCGACAGACTCCTACAATGAGCAGTTCTTC.